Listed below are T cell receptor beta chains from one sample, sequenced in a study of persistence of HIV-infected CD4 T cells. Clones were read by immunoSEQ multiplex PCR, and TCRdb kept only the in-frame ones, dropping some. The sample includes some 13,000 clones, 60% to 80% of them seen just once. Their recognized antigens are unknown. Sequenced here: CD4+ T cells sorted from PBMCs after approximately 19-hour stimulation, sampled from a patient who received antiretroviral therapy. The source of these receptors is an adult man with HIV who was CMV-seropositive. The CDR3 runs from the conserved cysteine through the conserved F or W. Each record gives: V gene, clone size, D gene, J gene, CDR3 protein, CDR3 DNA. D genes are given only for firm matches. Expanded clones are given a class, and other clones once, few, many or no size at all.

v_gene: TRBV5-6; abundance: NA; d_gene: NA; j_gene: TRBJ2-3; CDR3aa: CASSLVTADTQYF; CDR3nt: TGTGCCAGCAGCTTGGTTACCGCAGATACGCAGTATTTT
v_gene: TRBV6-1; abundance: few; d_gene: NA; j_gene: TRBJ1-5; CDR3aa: CASSESSNQPQHF; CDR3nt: TGTGCCAGCAGTGAATCTAGCAATCAGCCCCAGCATTTT
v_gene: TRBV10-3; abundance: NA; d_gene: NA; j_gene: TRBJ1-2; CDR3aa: CAATSGTTNYGYTF; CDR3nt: TGTGCCGCAACCTCCGGGACCACGAACTATGGCTACACCTTC
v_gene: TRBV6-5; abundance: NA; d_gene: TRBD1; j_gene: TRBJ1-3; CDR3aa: CASTGQGAGNTIYF; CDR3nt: TGTGCCAGCACTGGACAGGGGGCTGGAAACACCATATATTTT
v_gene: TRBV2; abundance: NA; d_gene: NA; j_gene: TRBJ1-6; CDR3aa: CASLPRGGSSYNSPLHF; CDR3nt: TGTGCCAGCCTCCCCCGAGGGGGGAGCTCCTATAATTCACCCCTCCACTTT
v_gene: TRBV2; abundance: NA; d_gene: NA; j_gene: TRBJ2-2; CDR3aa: CASSELAANTGELFF; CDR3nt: TGTGCCAGCAGTGAATTGGCAGCCAACACCGGGGAGCTGTTTTTT
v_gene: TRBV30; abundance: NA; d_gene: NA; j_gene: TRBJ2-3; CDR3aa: CAWSVRGRMRTDTQYF; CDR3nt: TGTGCCTGGAGTGTACGAGGGAGGATGCGCACAGATACGCAGTATTTT
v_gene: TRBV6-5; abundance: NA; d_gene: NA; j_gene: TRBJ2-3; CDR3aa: CATTRIQRDTQYF; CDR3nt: TGTGCCACGACCCGTATACAAAGAGATACGCAGTATTTT
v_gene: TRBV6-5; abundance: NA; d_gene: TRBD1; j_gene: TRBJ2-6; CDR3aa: CATTGQAIGANVLTF; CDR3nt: TGTGCCACGACGGGACAGGCGATTGGGGCCAACGTCCTGACTTTC
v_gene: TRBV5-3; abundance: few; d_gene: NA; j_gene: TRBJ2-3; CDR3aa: CARSLAKKTRPQITQYF; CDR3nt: TGTGCCAGAAGCTTGGCCAAGAAGACGCGGCCACAGATTACGCAGTATTTT
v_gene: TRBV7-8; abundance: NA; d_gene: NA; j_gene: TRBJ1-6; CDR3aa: CASSQVDGPLHF; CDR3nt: TGTGCCAGCAGCCAGGTCGATGGGCCCCTCCACTTT
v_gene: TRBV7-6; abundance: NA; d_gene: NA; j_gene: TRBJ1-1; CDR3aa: CASSWGMNTEAFF; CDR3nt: TGTGCCAGCAGCTGGGGGATGAACACTGAAGCTTTCTTT
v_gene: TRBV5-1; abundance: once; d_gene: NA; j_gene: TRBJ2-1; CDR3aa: CASSLAVGSLANEQFF; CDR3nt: TGCGCCAGCAGCTTGGCCGTAGGGAGTCTAGCCAATGAGCAGTTCTTC
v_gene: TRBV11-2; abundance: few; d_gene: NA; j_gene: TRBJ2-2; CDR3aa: CASSLNPSRVTGELFF; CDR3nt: TGTGCCAGCAGCTTAAACCCTAGCCGGGTCACCGGGGAGCTGTTTTTT
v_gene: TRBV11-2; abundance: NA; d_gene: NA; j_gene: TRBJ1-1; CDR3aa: CASSLEFIGRSTEAFF; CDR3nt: TGTGCCAGCAGCTTAGAGTTTATAGGCAGGAGCACTGAAGCTTTCTTT
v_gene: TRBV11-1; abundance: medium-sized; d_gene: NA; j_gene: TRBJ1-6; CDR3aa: CASSASRRDSPLHF; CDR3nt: TGTGCCAGCAGCGCATCAAGGCGGGATTCACCCCTCCACTTT
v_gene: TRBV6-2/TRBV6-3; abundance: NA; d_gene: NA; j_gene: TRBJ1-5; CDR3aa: CASSYFAGGWGNQPQHF; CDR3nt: TGTGCCAGCAGTTACTTTGCTGGGGGCTGGGGCAATCAGCCCCAGCATTTT
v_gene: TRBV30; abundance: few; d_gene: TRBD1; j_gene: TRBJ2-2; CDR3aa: CAWRPRTGRGSGELFF; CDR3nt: TGTGCCTGGAGACCCAGGACAGGTCGGGGATCCGGGGAGCTGTTTTTT
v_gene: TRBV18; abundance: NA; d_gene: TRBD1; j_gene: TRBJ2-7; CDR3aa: CASSRPDRGPYEQYF; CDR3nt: TGTGCCAGCTCACGACCGGACAGGGGACCCTACGAGCAGTACTTC
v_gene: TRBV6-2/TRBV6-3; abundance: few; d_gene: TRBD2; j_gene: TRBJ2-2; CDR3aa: CASSYRPKASGRDTGELFF; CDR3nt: TGTGCCAGCAGTTACCGTCCTAAAGCTAGCGGGAGAGATACCGGGGAGCTGTTTTTT
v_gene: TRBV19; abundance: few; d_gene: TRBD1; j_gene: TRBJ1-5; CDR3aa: CASSPRTGGINQPQHF; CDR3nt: TGTGCCAGTAGTCCCAGGACAGGGGGAATCAATCAGCCCCAGCATTTT
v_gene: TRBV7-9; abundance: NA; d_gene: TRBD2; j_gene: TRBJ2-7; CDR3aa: CASSLVQSGRPYEQYF; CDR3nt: TGTGCCAGCAGCTTAGTGCAGAGCGGGAGACCCTACGAGCAGTACTTC
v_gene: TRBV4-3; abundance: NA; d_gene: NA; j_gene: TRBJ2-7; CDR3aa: CASSQDWGFKQYF; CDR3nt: TGCGCCAGCAGCCAAGATTGGGGTTTTAAGCAGTACTTC
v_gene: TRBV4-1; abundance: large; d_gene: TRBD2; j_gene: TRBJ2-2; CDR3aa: CASSQGVTLASGRTGELFF; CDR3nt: TGCGCCAGCAGCCAGGGGGTGACTTTGGCTAGCGGGAGGACCGGGGAGCTGTTTTTT
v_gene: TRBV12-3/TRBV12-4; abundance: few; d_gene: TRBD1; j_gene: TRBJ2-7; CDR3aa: CASGKDRSNEQYF; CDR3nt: TGTGCCAGCGGGAAGGACAGGTCCAACGAGCAGTACTTC
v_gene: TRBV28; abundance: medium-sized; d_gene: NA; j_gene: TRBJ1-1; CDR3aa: CASSYGFERSTEAFF; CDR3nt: TGTGCCAGCAGCTATGGCTTCGAGAGGAGCACTGAAGCTTTCTTT
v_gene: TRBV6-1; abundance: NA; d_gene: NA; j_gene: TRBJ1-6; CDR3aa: CASSDSLPPLHF; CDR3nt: TGTGCCAGCAGTGACAGTTTACCACCCCTCCACTTT
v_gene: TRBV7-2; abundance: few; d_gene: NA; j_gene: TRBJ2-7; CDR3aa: CASSLNGATGYEQYF; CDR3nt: TGTGCCAGCAGCTTAAATGGGGCCACGGGCTACGAGCAGTACTTC
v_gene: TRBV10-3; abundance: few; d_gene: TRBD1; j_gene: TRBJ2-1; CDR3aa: CAITGTDYNEQFF; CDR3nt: TGTGCCATTACCGGGACAGACTACAATGAGCAGTTCTTC